The 30 T cell receptor beta chains below all came from one sample that was sequenced in a study of beta chain features in type 1 diabetes. The sequenced template was cDNA made from the entire isolated RNA. The repertoire was sequenced with immunoSEQ multiplex PCR; TCRdb's copy has only in-frame clones and lacks some. This sample carries about 240,000 clones, about 15% of them seen once, and the ten largest clones take roughly 0.019%. Antigens for these TCRs are unknown. Points from the study as a whole: Type 1 diabetes patients had TCRB CDR3s that were shorter (moderately but significantly so) in all four CD4+ subsets.

The sequenced sample was naive CD4+ T cells from blood. These receptors all come from a man younger than 45 with type 1 diabetes.

This clone was seen only a few times. The chain is built from TRBV7-2 and TRBJ2-5, with 12 bases lining up with TRBD2. The CDR3 sequence is 16 residues long. The germline CDR1 and CDR2 sequences are SGHTA and FQGNSA. The V segment lost 6 bases and the J segment 4 bases; nucleotides outside the gene matches: 9. CDR3 sequence reads: CASSPRLAGVGETQYF. CDR3 DNA sequence: TGTGCCAGCAGTCCCCGACTAGCGGGAGTGGGAGAGACCCAGTACTTC.

This clone was seen more than once but under ten times. V usage is TRBV7-2 and J usage is TRBJ2-1; 9 bases agree with TRBD1. The CDR3 consists of 15 residues. Per germline, CDR1 SGHTA and CDR2 FQGNSA. Germline trimming cut 1 base from V and 5 bases from J; bases unmatched to any gene: 3. CDR3 DNA: TGTGCCAGCAGCTTAGACAGGGGGCCCAACAATGAGCAGTTCTTC. Translating gives CASSLDRGPNNEQFF. Drawing the rest from reference TRBV7-2 and TRBJ2-1, the complete variable domain is GAGVSQSPSNKVTEKGKDVELRCDPISGHTALYWYRQSLGQGLEFLIYFQGNSAPDKSGLPSDRFSAERTGGSVSTLTIQRTQQEDSAVYLCASSLDRGPNNEQFFGPGTRLTVL.

This clone has a handful of counts. This chain links TRBV19 with TRBJ2-5; 7 bases are shared with TRBD1. Germline V CDR1 and CDR2: LNHDA, SQIVND (reference sequence). V trimming: 8 bases; J trimming: 3 bases; junction bases outside the gene matches: 6. There are 13 residues in the CDR3. The CDR3 region has the DNA TGTGCCAGTGGGGGACAGAAAAAAGAGACCCAGTACTTC. Its translation: CASGGQKKETQYF.

This clone was found a few times. The rearrangement links TRBV4-2 to TRBJ2-1; TRBD2 is a possible D gene (5 bases). Trimming cost V 3 bases and J 7 bases, with 10 bases left between them. The CDR3 is 13 residues long. CDR1 is LGHNA, CDR2 YNFKEQ, per germline. Here the CDR3 DNA reads TGTGCCAGCAGCCATAGGACGGGGAATGAGCAGTTCTTC. Its translation: CASSHRTGNEQFF.

This sequence joins TRBV6-5 and TRBJ1-4; 8 positions agree with TRBD1. Losses at the gene ends were 5 bases for V and 4 bases for J; bases not matched to a gene: 6. From germline, CDR1 is MNHEY and CDR2 SVGAGI. The CDR3 length is 15 residues. The CDR3 nucleotides read TGTGCCAGCAGTCCTTGGACAGGGAATAATGAAAAACTGTTTTTT. This sequence encodes CASSPWTGNNEKLFF.

As DNA, the CDR3 is TGTGCCAGCAGTGGAACTAGCGGCCTCCAAGAGACCCAGTACTTC. It is translated as CASSGTSGLQETQYF. The chain carries TRBV2 and TRBJ2-5; 8 bases align to TRBD2. V was pared by 4 bases and J by 1 base, with 5 bases of the junction left unmatched. CDR3 length: 15 amino acids. The germline CDR1 and CDR2 sequences are SNHLY and FYNNEI.

The chain carries TRBV11-3 and TRBJ1-4, with D hard to call. Trimming pared 5 bases from V and 4 bases from J, leaving 14 bases between. The CDR3 is made up of 15 amino acids. Per the germline V gene, CDR1 is SGHNT and CDR2 is YENEEA. The CDR3 region has the DNA TGTGCCAGCAGCCAAAGGACGGACTATAATGAAAAACTGTTTTTT. Its protein is CASSQRTDYNEKLFF.

The rearrangement links TRBV4-1 to TRBJ1-2, with D perhaps matching TRBD1 (6 bases). CDR3 length equals 15 residues. Germline lookup yields CDR1 MGHRA and CDR2 YSYEKL. Trimming shortened V by 0 bases and J by 2 bases, and 10 bases separated the two germline ends. DNA of the CDR3: TGCGCCAGCAGCCAAGATCCCCAGGGGAACTATGGCTACACCTTC. This sequence encodes CASSQDPQGNYGYTF.

The chain uses TRBV9 and TRBJ2-7; 12 positions match TRBD2. The CDR3 runs to 15 residues. CDR1 is SGDLS and CDR2 is YYNGEE in the germline V gene. Losses at the gene ends were 2 bases for V and 2 bases for J; bases not matched to a gene: 2. CDR3 protein: CASSVASGRAYEQYF. In DNA, the CDR3 is TGTGCCAGCAGCGTGGCTAGCGGGAGGGCCTACGAGCAGTACTTC.

This clone was found a few times. This chain connects TRBV4-1 to TRBJ1-4, with D possibly matching TRBD1 (6 bases). The V end lost 4 bases, the J end lost 4 bases, and 10 bases lay between the germline ends. The CDR3 consists of 14 residues. CDR1 is MGHRA, CDR2 YSYEKL, per germline. The CDR3 protein is CASSPDRNNEKLFF. CDR3 nucleotides: TGCGCCAGCAGCCCGGACAGAAATAATGAAAAACTGTTTTTT.

This chain uses TRBV7-9 with TRBJ2-1, with D tentatively TRBD2 (5 bases). Germline V gene data show CDR1 as SEHNR and CDR2 as FQNEAQ (reference sequence). The CDR3 has 12 residues. V was cut by 1 base and J by 12 bases, with 10 bases left in between. CDR3 residues: CASSLVEVGQFF. As DNA, the CDR3 is TGTGCCAGCAGCTTAGTGGAGGTCGGGCAGTTCTTC.

This clone was found a few times. The chain carries TRBV30 and TRBJ1-1; TRBD1 matches 7 bases. V lost 4 bases, J lost 6 bases, and 5 bases stayed unmatched. CDR1 is GTSNPN, CDR2 SVGIG, per germline (reference sequence). CDR3 size: 12 residues. The CDR3 DNA reads TGTGCCTGGAAAGGGGGCCGGGCTGAAGCTTTCTTT. Amino acids: CAWKGGRAEAFF.

The chain links TRBV6-5 to TRBJ1-1; TRBD1 is a possible D gene (5 bases). Trimming stripped 5 bases from V and 4 bases from J, with 14 bases between. This CDR3 has 14 amino acids. Germline CDR1 is MNHEY and CDR2 is SVGAGI. The CDR3 sequence: CASSIGGGGTEAFF. Written as DNA, the CDR3 is TGTGCCAGCAGTATCGGGGGTGGGGGCACTGAAGCTTTCTTT.

In its sample, this clone was seen a few times. The chain recombines TRBV5-4 with TRBJ2-1, with D possibly matching TRBD1 (6 bases). This CDR3 comprises 12 residues. The V and J ends lost 4 bases and 8 bases respectively, with 10 bases between them. CDR1 and CDR2 from the germline V gene are SGHNT and YYREEE (reference sequence). The CDR3 bases are TGTGCCAGCAGCGCACAGGGCCATGAGCAGTTCTTC. This codes for CASSAQGHEQFF.

CDR3 in amino acids: CSVEGLEETQYF. In DNA, the CDR3 is TGCAGCGTTGAGGGACTAGAAGAGACCCAGTACTTC. The J gene is TRBJ2-5, the V gene TRBV29-1; 8 bases are a match to TRBD2. The CDR3 is 12 residues long. Losses at the gene ends were 3 bases for V and 3 bases for J; bases not matched to a gene: 0. The germline gives CDR1 SQVTM, CDR2 ANQGSEA. The full variable domain, completed using reference TRBV29-1 and TRBJ2-5, is SAVISQKPSRDICQRGTSLTIQCQVDSQVTMMFWYRQQPGQSLTLIATANQGSEATYESGFVIDKFPISRPNLTFSTLTVSNMSPEDSSIYLCSVEGLEETQYFGPGTRLLVL.

This clone was seen a few times. The CDR3, as DNA: TGTGCCAGTAGTATAGAGGAGGGTAGCAATCAGCCCCAGCATTTT. Translation: CASSIEEGSNQPQHF. The chain links TRBV19 to TRBJ1-5; D not certain. V lost 0 bases, J lost 0 bases, and 6 bases lay in between. Germline CDR1 and CDR2: LNHDA and SQIVND (reference sequence). This CDR3 has 15 residues.

This clone was observed a handful of times. The V call is TRBV25-1, the J call TRBJ1-5; D is undetermined. CDR3 length: 14 amino acids. V gave up 3 bases and J gave up 3 bases, with 9 bases separating them. Germline CDR1 and CDR2: MGHDK and SYGVNS. In DNA, the CDR3 is TGTGCCAGCAGTGATAGCCAGACCAATCAGCCCCAGCATTTT. This sequence encodes CASSDSQTNQPQHF.

Here the CDR3 reads CAWTRLAGVAGELFF. As DNA, the CDR3 is TGTGCCTGGACCCGGCTAGCGGGAGTCGCCGGGGAGCTGTTTTTT. V is TRBV30 and J is TRBJ2-2; 10 bases align to TRBD2. The CDR3 consists of 15 residues. The V segment lost 4 bases and the J segment 6 bases; nucleotides outside the gene matches: 8. Germline values: CDR1 GTSNPN, CDR2 SVGIG (reference sequence).

V usage is TRBV6-1 and J usage is TRBJ1-1, with D maybe TRBD1 (5 bases). The CDR3 totals 15 residues. Trimming left V 7 bases short and J 1 base short, with 16 bases between. Germline V gives CDR1 MNHNS, CDR2 SASEGT. CDR3 protein: CASIGGTVGNTEAFF. The CDR3 DNA sequence: TGTGCCAGCATTGGGGGGACGGTGGGGAACACTGAAGCTTTCTTT.

This clone was picked up a small number of times. The rearrangement links TRBV10-3 to TRBJ2-1, with 10 positions matching TRBD2. The CDR3 is made up of 15 amino acids. In germline, CDR1 is ENHRY, CDR2 SYGVKD. Germline trimming cut 2 bases from V and 5 bases from J; bases unmatched to any gene: 3. The CDR3 sequence: CAISEETSGNNEQFF. For the CDR3, the DNA is TGTGCCATCAGTGAGGAAACTAGCGGGAACAATGAGCAGTTCTTC.

As regards this clone: Relative to the germline gene, one junction end is altered; a read error may explain this. J is TRBJ2-2 and V is TRBV18; D not certain. This CDR3 has 13 amino acids. Germline loops: CDR1 KGHSH, CDR2 LQKENI. The CDR3 reads CASSRSNSGELFF. DNA for the CDR3: TGTGCCAGCTCACGTTCGAACTCCGGGGAGCTGTTTTTT.

The rearrangement links TRBV2 to TRBJ2-7; 13 nucleotides align to TRBD2. The CDR3 spans 15 residues. Trimming took 5 bases from V and 3 from J; bases not matched to a gene: 4. The V gene's germline CDR1 is SNHLY and CDR2 FYNNEI. CDR3 region: CASSKGLAGLYEQYF. The CDR3 DNA reads as TGTGCCAGCAGTAAGGGACTAGCGGGACTCTACGAGCAGTACTTC. Variable domain in full (rest from reference TRBV2 and TRBJ2-7): EPEVTQTPSHQVTQMGQEVILRCVPISNHLYFYWYRQILGQKVEFLVSFYNNEISEKSEIFDDQFSVERPDGSNFTLKIRSTKLEDSAMYFCASSKGLAGLYEQYFGPGTRLTVT.

V and J are TRBV29-1 and TRBJ2-5; TRBD2 matches at 12 bases. The CDR3 runs 17 residues. The germline V gene has CDR1 SQVTM and CDR2 ANQGSEA. V dropped 6 bases and J dropped 1; count of bases not matched to a gene: 12. The chain's CDR3 is CSVTRLAGDLGQETQYF. CDR3 coding DNA: TGCAGCGTCACCCGACTAGCGGGAGATCTGGGCCAAGAGACCCAGTACTTC.

The chain recombines TRBV19 with TRBJ1-2; TRBD1 aligns across 7 bases. J lost 3 bases, V lost 5 bases, and 12 bases had no gene match. The germline V gene encodes CDR1 LNHDA and CDR2 SQIVND (reference sequence). The CDR3 covers 16 residues. As DNA, the CDR3 is TGTGCCAGTAGTTTTAAAACCGGGACAGCACACTATGGCTACACCTTC. This codes for CASSFKTGTAHYGYTF. The variable domain in full, completed from reference TRBV19 and TRBJ1-2, reads DGGITQSPKYLFRKEGQNVTLSCEQNLNHDAMYWYRQDPGQGLRLIYYSQIVNDFQKGDIAEGYSVSREKKESFPLTVTSAQKNPTAFYLCASSFKTGTAHYGYTFGSGTRLTVV.

This clone was counted between two and nine times. The chain joins TRBV19 to TRBJ2-7, with D possibly TRBD2 on 6 matching bases. The ends were cut back, 6 bases at V and 2 bases at J, with 11 bases in the middle. The CDR3 length is 13 residues. CDR1 and CDR2 from the germline V gene are LNHDA and SQIVND (reference sequence). The CDR3 bases are TGTGCCAGTAGCGTCGGGAGAACCTACGAGCAGTACTTC. As protein: CASSVGRTYEQYF.

The chain has TRBV12-5 and TRBJ2-7; 9 nucleotides agree with TRBD1. The CDR3 is made up of 15 amino acids. Trimming removed 1 base from V and 2 bases from J; junction bases left unmatched: 3. Germline CDR1 is LGHNT and CDR2 is FRNRAP. The CDR3 protein is CASGLARQGAYEQYF. In DNA, the CDR3 is TGTGCTAGTGGTTTGGCCCGACAGGGGGCCTACGAGCAGTACTTC.

The chain has TRBV7-2 and TRBJ2-7; D unclear. Trimming cost V 4 bases and J 6 bases, with 10 bases left between them. The CDR3 is 12 amino acids. Germline values: CDR1 SGHTA, CDR2 FQGNSA. This CDR3 is CASSSRSSEQYF. As DNA, the CDR3 is TGTGCCAGCAGCTCTAGGAGCTCCGAGCAGTACTTC. The entire variable domain, with the rest obtained from reference TRBV7-2 and TRBJ2-7, is as follows: GAGVSQSPSNKVTEKGKDVELRCDPISGHTALYWYRQSLGQGLEFLIYFQGNSAPDKSGLPSDRFSAERTGGSVSTLTIQRTQQEDSAVYLCASSSRSSEQYFGPGTRLTVT.

This clone was seen a handful of times. In DNA, the CDR3 is TGTGCTAGTGCCACCTTGTGGGGGGTCCAAGAGACCCAGTACTTC. The encoded protein is CASATLWGVQETQYF. This sequence joins TRBV12-5 and TRBJ2-5; tentatively, D is TRBD2 (6 bases). This CDR3 contains 15 residues. Germline CDR1 and CDR2: LGHNT and FRNRAP. The V and J ends lost 7 bases and 1 base respectively, with 16 bases between them. Based on the CDR3 plus reference TRBV12-5 and TRBJ2-5, the full variable domain is DARVTQTPRHKVTEMGQEVTMRCQPILGHNTVFWYRQTMMQGLELLAYFRNRAPLDDSGMPKDRFSAEMPDATLATLKIQPSEPRDSAVYFCASATLWGVQETQYFGPGTRLLVL.

CDR3 sequence: CASRASGGLMDTQYF. CDR3 nucleotides: TGTGCCAGCAGAGCTAGCGGGGGGTTAATGGATACGCAGTATTTT. V gene TRBV27 combines with J gene TRBJ2-3; the match to TRBD2 covers 11 bases. This CDR3 has 15 amino acids. Germline CDR1 and CDR2: MNHEY and SMNVEV (reference sequence). J gave up 6 bases and V 6 bases, and 8 bases lay outside the gene matches.

V usage is TRBV29-1 and J usage is TRBJ1-1; TRBD1 might be the D (6 bases). The V gene lost 5 bases and the J gene lost 1 base, with 17 bases spanning the gap. The length of the CDR3 is 15 residues. The germline V gene has CDR1 SQVTM and CDR2 ANQGSEA. CDR3 sequence: CSVSTATGENTEAFF. The CDR3 nucleotides read TGCAGCGTTTCAACCGCGACAGGCGAGAACACTGAAGCTTTCTTT.